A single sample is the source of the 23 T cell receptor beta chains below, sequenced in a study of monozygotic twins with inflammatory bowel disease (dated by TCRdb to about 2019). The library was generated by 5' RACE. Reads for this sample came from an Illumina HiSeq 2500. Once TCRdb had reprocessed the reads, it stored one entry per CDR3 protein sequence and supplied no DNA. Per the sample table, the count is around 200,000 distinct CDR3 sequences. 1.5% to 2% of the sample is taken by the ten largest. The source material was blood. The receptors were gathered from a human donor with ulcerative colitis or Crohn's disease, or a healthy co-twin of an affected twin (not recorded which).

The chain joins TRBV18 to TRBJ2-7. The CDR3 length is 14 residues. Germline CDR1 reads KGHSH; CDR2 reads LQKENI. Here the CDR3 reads CASSPPTSSYEQYF. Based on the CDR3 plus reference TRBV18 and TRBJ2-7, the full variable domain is NAGVMQNPRHLVRRRGQEARLRCSPMKGHSHVYWYRQLPEEGLKFMVYLQKENIIDESGMPKERFSAEFPKEGPSILRIQQVVRGDSAAYFCASSPPTSSYEQYFGPGTRLTVT.

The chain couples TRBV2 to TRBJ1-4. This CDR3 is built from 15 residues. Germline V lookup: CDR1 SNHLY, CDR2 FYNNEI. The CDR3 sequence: CASGLLWRGNEKLFF.

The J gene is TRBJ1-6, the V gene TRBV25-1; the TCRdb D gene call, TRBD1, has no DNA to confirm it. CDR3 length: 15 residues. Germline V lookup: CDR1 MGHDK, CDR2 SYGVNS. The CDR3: CASSEQGAQNSPLHF.

CDR3 amino acids: CASSHRAGGADEQFF. The chain has TRBV3-1 and TRBJ2-1; TCRdb's assignment of TRBD2 cannot be checked, as there is no DNA. This CDR3 is 15 amino acids long. The germline V gene encodes CDR1 LGHDT and CDR2 YNNKEL (reference sequence).

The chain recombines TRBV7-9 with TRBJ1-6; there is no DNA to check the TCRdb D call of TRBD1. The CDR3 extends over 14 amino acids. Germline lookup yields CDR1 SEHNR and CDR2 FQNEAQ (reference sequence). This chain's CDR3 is CASSVQGLNSPLHF.

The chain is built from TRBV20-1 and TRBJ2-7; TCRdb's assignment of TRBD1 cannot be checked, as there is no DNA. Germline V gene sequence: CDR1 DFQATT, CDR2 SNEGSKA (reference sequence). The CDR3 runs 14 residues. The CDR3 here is CSATKGGSTGEQYF.

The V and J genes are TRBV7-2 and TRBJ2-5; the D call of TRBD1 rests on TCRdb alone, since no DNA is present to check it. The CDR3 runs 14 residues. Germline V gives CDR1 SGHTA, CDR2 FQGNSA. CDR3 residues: CASSFWGAGETQYF.

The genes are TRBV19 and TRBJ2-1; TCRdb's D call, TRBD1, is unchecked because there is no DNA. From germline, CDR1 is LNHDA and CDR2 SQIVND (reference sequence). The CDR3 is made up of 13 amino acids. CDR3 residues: CASNRGIFNEQFF.

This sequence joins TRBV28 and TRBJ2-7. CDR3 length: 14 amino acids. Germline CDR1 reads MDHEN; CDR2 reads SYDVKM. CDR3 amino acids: CASSPDRTSYEQYF.

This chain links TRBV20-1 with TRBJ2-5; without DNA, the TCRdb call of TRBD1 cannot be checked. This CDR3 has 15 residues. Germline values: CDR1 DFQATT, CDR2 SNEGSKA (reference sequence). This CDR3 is CSAKPGQRFQETQYF.

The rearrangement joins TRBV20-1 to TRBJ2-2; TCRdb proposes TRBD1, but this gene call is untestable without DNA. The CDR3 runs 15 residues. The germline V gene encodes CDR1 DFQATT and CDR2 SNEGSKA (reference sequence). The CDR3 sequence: CSAGKQGAATGELFF.

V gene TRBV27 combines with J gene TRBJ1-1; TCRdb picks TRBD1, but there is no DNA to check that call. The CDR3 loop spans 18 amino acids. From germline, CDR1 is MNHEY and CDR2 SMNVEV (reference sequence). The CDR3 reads CASSNIPGSTIGGTEAFF.

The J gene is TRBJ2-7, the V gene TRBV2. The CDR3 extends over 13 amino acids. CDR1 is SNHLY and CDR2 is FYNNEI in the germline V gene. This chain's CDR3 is CASSQRGNYEQYF. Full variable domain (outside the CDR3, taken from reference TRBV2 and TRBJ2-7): EPEVTQTPSHQVTQMGQEVILRCVPISNHLYFYWYRQILGQKVEFLVSFYNNEISEKSEIFDDQFSVERPDGSNFTLKIRSTKLEDSAMYFCASSQRGNYEQYFGPGTRLTVT.

CDR3 in amino acids: CASSLVGTGKLFF. This chain connects TRBV5-5 to TRBJ1-4. Germline CDR1 SGHKS, CDR2 YYEKEE (reference sequence). The CDR3 spans 13 residues.

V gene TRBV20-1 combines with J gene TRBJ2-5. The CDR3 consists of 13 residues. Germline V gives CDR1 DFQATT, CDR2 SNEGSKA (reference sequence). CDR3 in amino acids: CSATVDAEETQYF.

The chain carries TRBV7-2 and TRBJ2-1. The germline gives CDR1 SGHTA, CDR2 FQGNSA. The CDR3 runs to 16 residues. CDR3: CASIPIRTRPYNEQFF.

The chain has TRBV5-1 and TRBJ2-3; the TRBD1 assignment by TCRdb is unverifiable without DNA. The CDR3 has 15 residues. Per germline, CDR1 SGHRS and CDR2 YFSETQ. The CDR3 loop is CASSKGGAGTDTQYF.

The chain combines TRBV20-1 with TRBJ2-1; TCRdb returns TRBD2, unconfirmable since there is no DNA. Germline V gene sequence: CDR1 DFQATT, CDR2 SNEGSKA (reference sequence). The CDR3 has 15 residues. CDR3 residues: CSARETSGGYNEQFF.

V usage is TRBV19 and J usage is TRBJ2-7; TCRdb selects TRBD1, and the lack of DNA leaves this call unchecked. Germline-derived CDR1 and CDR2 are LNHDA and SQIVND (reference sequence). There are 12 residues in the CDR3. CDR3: CASSNRGNEQYF.

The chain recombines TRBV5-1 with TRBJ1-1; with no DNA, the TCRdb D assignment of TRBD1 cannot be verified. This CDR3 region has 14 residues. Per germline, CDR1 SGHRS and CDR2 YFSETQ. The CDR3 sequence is CASSSDTGGTEAFF.

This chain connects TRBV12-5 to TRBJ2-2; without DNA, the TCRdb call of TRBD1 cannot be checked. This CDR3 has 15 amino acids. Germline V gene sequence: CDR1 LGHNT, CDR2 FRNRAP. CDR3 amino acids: CASGPGGGRPGELFF.

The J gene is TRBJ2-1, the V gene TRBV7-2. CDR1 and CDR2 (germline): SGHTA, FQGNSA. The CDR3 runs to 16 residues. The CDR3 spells CASSLESGGSYNEQFF.

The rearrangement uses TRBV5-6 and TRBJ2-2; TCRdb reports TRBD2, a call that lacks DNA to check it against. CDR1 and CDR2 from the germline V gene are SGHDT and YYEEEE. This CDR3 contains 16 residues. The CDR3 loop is CASSWIGLEAAGELCF. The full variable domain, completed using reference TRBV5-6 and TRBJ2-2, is DAGVTQSPTHLIKTRGQQVTLRCSPKSGHDTVSWYQQALGQGPQFIFQYYEEEERQRGNFPDRFSGHQFPNYSSELNVNALLLGDSALYLCASSWIGLEAAGELCFGEGSRLTVL.